This T cell receptor (beta chain) comes out of a study of vaccination and CD4 T cells after COVID-19 (dated by TCRdb to the early 2020s). Concerning the study at large: SARS-CoV-2 positivity had been established in the convalescent patients by nasal swab PCR, and mild disease was recorded in several of these patients and severe disease in one. Six males and four females were included in the convalescent cohort, with two Hispanic individuals, seven Caucasians, two Asians and one multiracial person represented. Each participant got two doses of either the Pfizer-BioNTech BNT162b2 vaccine (n=8) or the Moderna mRNA-1273 vaccine (n=2). Post-COVID blood samples from convalescent patients were collected a median of about 110 days after diagnosis, with a range of 35 to 161 days. Post-vaccine blood samples were collected a median of approximately 72 days after the second vaccine dose, ranging from roughly 12 to 241 days. The cultures were stimulated with overlapping spike peptide pools from SARS-CoV-2 and from the common cold coronaviruses HCoV-NL63, HCoV-OC43 and HCoV-229E. In control cultures, a CEFX viral epitope pool was used as positive control, an HIV-1 Nef peptide pool was used as negative control, or no peptide was added. In 9 to 11 COVID-19 convalescent patients and a handful of infection-naive healthy vaccine recipients, researchers compared the spike-specific CD4+ TCR repertoire from before mRNA vaccination with the repertoire from after.

To note about this clonotype: The specificity of this receptor is unknown. No much larger clonotype is one base removed from it; base qualities were not supplied.

Results the study describes overall, beyond this receptor: The study included relatively few convalescent patients and did not analyze early timepoints after natural infection. The median count of SARS-CoV-2-reactive clonotypes went up from 21 after infection to a few dozen after vaccination, although the change was not significant. Nearly all vaccine-specific clones in convalescent patients (304 of 307) were mono-reactive for SARS-CoV-2 spike rather than cross-reactive with common cold coronaviruses. In convalescent patients, a median roughly 88% of post-vaccine SARS-CoV-2-reactive clones were detected only after vaccination, suggesting vaccine-specific priming.

Libraries were built with PCR. DNA from cultured CD4+ T cells was subjected to TCR sequencing with the Oncomine TCR Beta short-read assay at the Johns Hopkins FTIC core. Genomic DNA was extracted from the cultured CD4+ T cells with the QIAamp micro DNA kit. Oncomine TCR Beta libraries made from cultured CD4+ T cells were pooled using unique dual indexes and sequenced on an Illumina iSeq 100. On the authors' methods: Non-productive sequences were filtered out, and CDR3s that did not start with C, did not end with F or W, or were shorter than 7 amino acids were discarded. The MANAFEST web application was used to identify antigen-specific clonotypes by comparing peptide-stimulated wells against reference wells and other culture wells. For a clone to be called positive, the clone needed an FDR below 0.05, an odds ratio above 5, and a productive frequency above 0.1% in at least two of three replicate wells. Clonotypes that were significantly expanded in both SARS-CoV-2 spike wells and at least one common cold coronavirus spike condition were defined as cross-reactive. Using R version 3.6.1, CDR3 homology was evaluated through Levenshtein distances (stringdist) along with unrooted phylogenetic trees (ape). The public reads were reprocessed in TCRdb via fastp at Q25 and MiXCR, keeping in-frame beta chains. Rows with one shared CDR3 protein collapse into an entry with the most common genes and DNA. TCRdb, rather than the study authors, made the V and J calls. The sample has about 4,600 distinct CDR3 sequences on record, approximately 30% of them singletons. The ten largest clones represent around a third of the sample.

A distance of 21 bases separates the germline ends of V and J, which lose 11 bases and 10 bases respectively. CDR1 and CDR2 are read off the germline V gene as SNHLY and FYNNEI. The CDR3 goes from the cysteine to the phenylalanine over 14 residues. The CDR3 DNA has 42 bases and is translated from base 1. The sample's treatment or condition label, in plain terms: approximately 9-day PBMC culture with coronavirus spike peptide pools or control peptides (ViraFEST assay). The study used the ViraFEST assay, which expanded antigen-specific T cells with peptide pools and then identified expanded clonotypes by TCR sequencing. The convalescent patients' positive SARS-CoV-2 PCR tests fell between March and December 2020, which was before the Alpha, Beta and Delta variants emerged in the United States. More than 1.5 million PBMCs per well were cultured in IMDM with roughly 5.5% human AB serum and approximately 10 IU/ml IL-2, plus 10 ug/ml peptide pools. On days 3 and 7, half of the culture medium was replaced with fresh IL-2-containing medium. After around 11 days of culture, CD4+ T cells were isolated by negative selection with the EasySep CD4+ T cell isolation kit. PBMCs were separated from whole blood using Ficoll-Paque Plus gradient centrifugation and then either used fresh or cryopreserved at -140C. In general, triplicate wells were set up for every culture condition.

The sequence joins TRBV2 to TRBJ1-6, with TRBD1 tentatively as D gene (6 bases match). The TCR was taken from a human donor who had recovered from COVID-19. The sample taken for sequencing was CD4+ T cells from blood, cultured in vitro. In nucleotide form, the sequence is TGTGCCGGGAGCAGGGAGGGCCAGGGGTCACCCCTCCACTTT. It specifies CAGSREGQGSPLHF.